This T cell receptor (beta chain) originates from a study of blood T cell repertoires in COVID-19. In the study overall: The origin of the acute and convalescent COVID-19 samples was the United States, Italy and Spain. Nucleic acid was either cDNA or gDNA, and it came from T cells, B-cell-depleted T cells, or PBMCs.

Germline V gives CDR1 KGHSH, CDR2 LQKENI. The CDR3 contains 15 residues. V was shortened by 6 bases and J by 0 bases, with 12 bases between the two germline ends. Authors' processing steps: Estimated nucleated cell counts came from reference gene primer amplification. Clones were read by immunoSEQ multiplex PCR, and TCRdb kept only the in-frame ones, dropping some. V and J calls and clone size come straight from that table; D and trimming were deduced from the DNA. The sample records under 350,000 clones, about 85% being singletons. Sequencing input: peripheral blood. The chain combines TRBV18 with TRBJ2-1; D perhaps matches TRBD2 (7 bases). This TCR came from a human donor in a cohort sampled during active COVID-19. The CDR3 sequence: CASSAGASSYNEQFF. The CDR3 region has the DNA TGTGCCAGCTCCGCGGGGGCGAGCTCCTACAATGAGCAGTTCTTC.